One sample yielded the 12 T cell receptor beta chains listed below, sequenced in a study of cytomegalovirus exposure and HLA in healthy donors (dated by TCRdb to the late 2010s). Receptor amplification or capture employed the immunoSEQ multiplex PCR assay. For the multiplex PCR, a mixture combining 60 forward primers for TCR Vbeta segments and 13 reverse primers for TCR Jbeta segments was used. This immuneACCESS table, as held by TCRdb, lists in-frame sequences with V and J called but not all clones. Of the missing ones, under half trace to an unresolved V gene in checked studies; the others have no known cause. The sample table holds 150,000 to 200,000 clones, of which 77% were seen once. Approximately 1.4% of the sample comes from the top ten. Sequenced sample: PBMCs. These receptors came from a woman aged 25 to 39 in good health and CMV-seronegative.

The V and J genes are TRBV5-1 and TRBJ2-5; the match to TRBD2 covers 9 bases. The CDR3 sequence is 15 residues long. J was trimmed by 1 base and V by 3 bases; bases with no gene match: 4. Germline CDR1 SGHRS, CDR2 YFSETQ. The CDR3 nucleotides are TGCGCCAGCAGCTCCTTAGCGGGGGCCCAAGAGACCCAGTACTTC. Translation gives CASSSLAGAQETQYF.

This rearrangement joins TRBV25-1 to TRBJ2-5; the D is unclear. This CDR3 is 12 amino acids long. Germline V lookup: CDR1 MGHDK, CDR2 SYGVNS. Trimming shortened V by 3 bases and J by 5 bases, and 7 bases separated the two germline ends. The CDR3 nucleotides are TGTGCCAGCAGTGACTCCTTGGAGACCCAGTACTTC. The encoded protein is CASSDSLETQYF. The full variable domain, rest sourced from reference TRBV25-1 and TRBJ2-5, is EADIYQTPRYLVIGTGKKITLECSQTMGHDKMYWYQQDPGMELHLIHYSYGVNSTEKGDLSSESTVSRIRTEHFPLTLESARPSHTSQYLCASSDSLETQYFGPGTRLLVL.

V is TRBV27 and J is TRBJ2-6, with TRBD2 as a possible D gene (5 bases). The CDR3 runs to 14 residues. Germline V lookup: CDR1 MNHEY, CDR2 SMNVEV (reference sequence). Between the trimmed V and J ends, which lost 5 bases and 2 bases, there was a span of 7 bases. CDR3 amino acids: CASSPGTGANVLTF. For the CDR3, the DNA is TGTGCCAGCAGTCCGGGAACTGGGGCCAACGTCCTGACTTTC.

This clone was seen a few times. The rearrangement joins TRBV28 to TRBJ1-1; D might be TRBD1 (5 bases). CDR3 length equals 13 residues. Trimming removed 8 bases from V and 0 bases from J, with 10 bases in between. CDR1 and CDR2 (germline): MDHEN, SYDVKM. This CDR3 reads CASGETVNTEAFF. The CDR3 nucleotides read TGTGCCAGCGGAGAGACAGTGAACACTGAAGCTTTCTTT.

This chain joins TRBV20-1 and TRBJ1-2; D is uncertain. The germline V and J ends were trimmed by 4 bases and 4 bases, with 7 bases remaining between them. The CDR3 extends over 11 amino acids. Germline lookup yields CDR1 DFQATT and CDR2 SNEGSKA (reference sequence). CDR3 sequence (DNA): TGCAGTGCTACAGGAGGCTATGGCTACACCTTC. Its translation is CSATGGYGYTF.

This chain links TRBV5-1 with TRBJ2-2; 8 positions agree with TRBD2. Per germline, CDR1 SGHRS and CDR2 YFSETQ. This CDR3 spans 16 amino acids. The trim removed 3 bases at V and 0 bases at J, leaving 4 bases unmatched. The CDR3 loop reads CASSSSGGPNTGELFF. In nucleotides, the CDR3 is TGCGCCAGCAGCTCGAGCGGGGGTCCGAACACCGGGGAGCTGTTTTTT.

The chain employs TRBV15 and TRBJ2-5, with D possibly TRBD2 on 5 matching bases. The CDR3 has 13 amino acids. Looked up from germline, CDR1 is LNHNV and CDR2 is YYDKDF (reference sequence). V was trimmed by 0 bases and J by 6 bases, leaving 8 bases between them. The CDR3 bases are TGTGCCACCAGCAGAGAAGTCGGGAAGACCCAGTACTTC. This gives the protein CATSREVGKTQYF. Drawing the rest from reference TRBV15 and TRBJ2-5, the complete variable domain is DAMVIQNPRYQVTQFGKPVTLSCSQTLNHNVMYWYQQKSSQAPKLLFHYYDKDFNNEADTPDNFQSRRPNTSFCFLDIRSPGLGDTAMYLCATSREVGKTQYFGPGTRLLVL.

The chain recombines TRBV29-1 with TRBJ2-5; weak D call: TRBD1 (6 bases). With 1 base removed from V and 2 bases from J, the gap between germline ends came to 8 bases. CDR1 and CDR2 (germline): SQVTM, ANQGSEA. This CDR3 has 13 residues. CDR3 in DNA: TGCAGCGTTGAAGGGGGGCAGCAAGAGACCCAGTACTTC. It yields the protein CSVEGGQQETQYF.

This chain uses TRBV20-1 with TRBJ1-2; 7 nucleotides match TRBD1. V was pared by 6 bases and J by 6 bases, with 4 bases of the junction left unmatched. CDR3 size: 11 residues. Germline assignment: CDR1 DFQATT and CDR2 SNEGSKA (reference sequence). The CDR3 is CSALGTDGYTF. The CDR3 DNA follows: TGCAGTGCCCTCGGGACAGATGGCTACACCTTC.

This clone is a singleton in its sample. The rearrangement links TRBV28 to TRBJ2-5, with D perhaps matching TRBD2 (5 bases). CDR1 and CDR2 from the germline V gene are MDHEN and SYDVKM. The CDR3 runs to 14 residues. Trimming took 5 bases from V and 4 from J, leaving 14 bases between them. CDR3 DNA: TGTGCCAGCAGTCTTCCCCGTGAGGGAGAGACCCAGTACTTC. Translating it yields CASSLPREGETQYF.

The genes are TRBV5-4 and TRBJ1-1; 12 bases align to TRBD1. The CDR3 runs to 15 residues. Germline lookup yields CDR1 SGHNT and CDR2 YYREEE (reference sequence). After removal of 3 bases from V and 7 bases from J, the junction contained 7 bases not matched to a gene. The CDR3 region is CASSSGDRGLGEAFF. The CDR3 nucleotides read TGTGCCAGCAGCTCTGGGGACAGGGGGCTCGGTGAAGCTTTCTTT.

The chain combines TRBV18 with TRBJ2-7; weak D call: TRBD2 (5 bases). Per the germline V gene, CDR1 is KGHSH and CDR2 is LQKENI. CDR3 length: 15 residues. The V and J ends lost 3 bases and 0 bases respectively, with 12 bases between them. The CDR3 here is CASSPSGVNSYEQYF. The CDR3 nucleotides read TGTGCCAGCTCACCCTCCGGGGTCAACTCCTACGAGCAGTACTTC.